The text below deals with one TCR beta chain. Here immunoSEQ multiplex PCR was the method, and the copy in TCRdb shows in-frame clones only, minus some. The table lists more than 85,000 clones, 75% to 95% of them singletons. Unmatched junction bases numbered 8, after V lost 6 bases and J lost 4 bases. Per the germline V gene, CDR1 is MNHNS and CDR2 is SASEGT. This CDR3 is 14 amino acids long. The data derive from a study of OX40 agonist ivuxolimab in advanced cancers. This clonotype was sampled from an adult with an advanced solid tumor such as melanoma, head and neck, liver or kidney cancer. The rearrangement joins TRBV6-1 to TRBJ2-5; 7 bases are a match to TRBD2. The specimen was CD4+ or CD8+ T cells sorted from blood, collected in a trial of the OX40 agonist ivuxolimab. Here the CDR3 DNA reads TGTGCCAGCAGCTACGCGGGGGTCCGAGAGACCCAGTACTTC. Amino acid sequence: CASSYAGVRETQYF.